This TCR beta chain emerged from a study of blood T cell repertoires in COVID-19. Study in general: The samples span acute and convalescent COVID-19 from the United States, Italy and Spain. T cells, B-cell-depleted T cells, or PBMCs supplied cDNA or gDNA.

In the authors' workflow: Using reference gene primer amplification, nucleated cell counts were estimated. Repertoires were generated with immunoSEQ multiplex PCR, while TCRdb's copy carries only in-frame clones and drops some. The DNA was the basis for D and trimming; V, J and clone size are from that table. Among about 42,000 clones listed, around 87% were seen once. Germline CDR1 and CDR2: SGHDT and YYEEEE. The V and J ends lost 0 bases and 5 bases, in that order; junction bases with no gene match: 5. The CDR3 runs to 15 residues. This clone came up once. Input material: peripheral blood. The source of this sequence is a man younger than 40 with active or convalescent COVID-19. The chain couples TRBV5-6 to TRBJ2-7; 10 bases are shared with TRBD1. CDR3 protein: CASSLGDRGHDEQYF. The DNA of the CDR3 is TGTGCCAGCAGCTTGGGCGACAGGGGGCACGACGAGCAGTACTTC.